The table lists the clone carrying this T cell receptor beta chain with a few counts. Following extraction, RNA underwent reverse transcription to cDNA, which served as the sequencing template. Method: immunoSEQ multiplex PCR; TCRdb's copy keeps in-frame clones and lacks some. The table lists 210,000 or so clones, under 70% of them singletons. Noted treatment: oral pan-JAK inhibitor, 5-10 mg twice daily. The sample comes from a study of CD8+ T cells in alopecia areata. Study-level information: The study gave treated patients oral tofacitinib at 5 to 10 mg twice daily.

The specimen comprised CD4+ T cells sorted from blood, sampled between weeks 43 and 45, from a patient treated with tofacitinib. The TCR was taken from a human donor with alopecia areata.

The CDR3 DNA sequence: TGTGCCAGCAGTTTTATCTTCTACGAGCAGTACTTC. The encoded protein is CASSFIFYEQYF. V and J are TRBV28 and TRBJ2-7; D is ambiguous. CDR1 and CDR2 from the germline V gene are MDHEN and SYDVKM. V lost 3 bases and J lost 3, with 6 bases in between. The CDR3 consists of 12 residues.